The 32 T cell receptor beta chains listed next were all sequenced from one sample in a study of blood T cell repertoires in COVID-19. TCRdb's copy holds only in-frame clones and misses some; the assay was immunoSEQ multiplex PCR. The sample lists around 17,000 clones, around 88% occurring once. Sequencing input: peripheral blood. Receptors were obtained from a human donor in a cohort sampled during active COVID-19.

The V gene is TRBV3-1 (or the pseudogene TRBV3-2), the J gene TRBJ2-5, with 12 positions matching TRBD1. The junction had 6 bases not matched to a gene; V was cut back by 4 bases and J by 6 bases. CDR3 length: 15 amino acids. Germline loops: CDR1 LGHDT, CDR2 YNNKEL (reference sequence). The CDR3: CASSLGTGGIQTQYF. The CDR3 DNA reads TGTGCCAGCAGCCTCGGGACAGGGGGCATTCAGACCCAGTACTTC.

The DNA of the CDR3 is TGTGCCAGTAGGGAGGACAGGAGGTCCTATAATTCACCCCTCCACTTT. Its translation is CASREDRRSYNSPLHF. V gene TRBV19 combines with J gene TRBJ1-6; 7 bases match TRBD1. V dropped 6 bases and J dropped 1; count of bases not matched to a gene: 6. The CDR3 sequence is 16 residues long. Germline V gene lookup returns CDR1 LNHDA and CDR2 SQIVND (reference sequence).

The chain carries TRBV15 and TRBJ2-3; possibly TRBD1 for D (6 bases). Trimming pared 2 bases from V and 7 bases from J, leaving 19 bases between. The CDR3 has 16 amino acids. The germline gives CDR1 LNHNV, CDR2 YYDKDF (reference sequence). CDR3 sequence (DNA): TGTGCCACCAGCAGACCCCAACCAGGGGATATGAATACGCAGTATTTT. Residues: CATSRPQPGDMNTQYF.

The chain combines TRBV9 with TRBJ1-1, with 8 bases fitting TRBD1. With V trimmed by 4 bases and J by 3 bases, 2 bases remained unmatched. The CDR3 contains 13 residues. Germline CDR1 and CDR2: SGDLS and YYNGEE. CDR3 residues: CASSQGADTEAFF. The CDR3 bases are TGTGCCAGCAGCCAGGGGGCAGACACTGAAGCTTTCTTT.

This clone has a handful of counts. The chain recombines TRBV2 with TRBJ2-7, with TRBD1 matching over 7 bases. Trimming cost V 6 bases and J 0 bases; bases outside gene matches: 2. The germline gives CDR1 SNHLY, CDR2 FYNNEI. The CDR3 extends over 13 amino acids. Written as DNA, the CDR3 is TGTGCCAGCAGGGGGGACAGCTCCTACGAGCAGTACTTC. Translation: CASRGDSSYEQYF.

The CDR3 DNA reads TGTGCCTGGAGTGTAGGGGACAGGGTCGGACAGCCCCAGCATTTT. Its protein is CAWSVGDRVGQPQHF. This chain connects TRBV30 to TRBJ1-5; 9 bases fit TRBD1. The J segment lost 7 bases and the V segment lost 0 bases, leaving 7 bases of the junction unmatched. The CDR3 spans 15 residues. The germline V gene has CDR1 GTSNPN and CDR2 SVGIG (reference sequence).

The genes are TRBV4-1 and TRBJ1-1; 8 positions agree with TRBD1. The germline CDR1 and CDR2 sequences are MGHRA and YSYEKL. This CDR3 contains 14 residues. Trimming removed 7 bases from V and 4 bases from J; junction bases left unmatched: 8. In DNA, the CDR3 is TGCGCCAGCACCCTCACCGGGACAGGCACTGAAGCTTTCTTT. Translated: CASTLTGTGTEAFF.

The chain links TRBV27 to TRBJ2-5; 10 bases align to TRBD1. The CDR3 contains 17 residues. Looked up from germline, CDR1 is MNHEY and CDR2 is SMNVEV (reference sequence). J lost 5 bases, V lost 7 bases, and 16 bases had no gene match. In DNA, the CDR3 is TGTGCCAGCAAGGTTTTCCACGGGACAGGGGAGGGGGAGACCCAGTACTTC. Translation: CASKVFHGTGEGETQYF.

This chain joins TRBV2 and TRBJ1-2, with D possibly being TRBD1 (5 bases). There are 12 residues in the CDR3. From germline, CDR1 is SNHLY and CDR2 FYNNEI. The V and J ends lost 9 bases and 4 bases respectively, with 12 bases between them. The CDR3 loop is CASTVGGYGYTF. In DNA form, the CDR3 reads TGTGCCAGTACAGTCGGGGGCTATGGCTACACCTTC.

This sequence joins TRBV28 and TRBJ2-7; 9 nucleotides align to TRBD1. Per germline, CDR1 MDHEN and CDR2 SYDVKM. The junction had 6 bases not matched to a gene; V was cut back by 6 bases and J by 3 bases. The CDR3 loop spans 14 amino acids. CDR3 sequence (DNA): TGTGCCAGCAGCCGGACGGGACAGGGCTACGAGCAGTACTTC. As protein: CASSRTGQGYEQYF.

The chain's CDR3 is CASSYSGGATYEQYF. In nucleotides, the CDR3 is TGTGCCAGCAGTTACTCGGGGGGAGCAACCTACGAGCAGTACTTC. The chain combines TRBV6-5 with TRBJ2-7; perhaps TRBD2 as D (6 bases). Trimming took off 0 bases at V and 2 bases at J, with 11 bases between the two ends. Germline V gene sequence: CDR1 MNHEY, CDR2 SVGAGI. The CDR3 has 15 residues.

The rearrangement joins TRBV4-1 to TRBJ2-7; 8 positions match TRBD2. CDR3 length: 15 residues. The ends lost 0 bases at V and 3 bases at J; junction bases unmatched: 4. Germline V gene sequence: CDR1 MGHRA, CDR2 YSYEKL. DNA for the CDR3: TGCGCCAGCAGCCAAGATGCGGGAGGCTACTACGAGCAGTACTTC. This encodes CASSQDAGGYYEQYF.

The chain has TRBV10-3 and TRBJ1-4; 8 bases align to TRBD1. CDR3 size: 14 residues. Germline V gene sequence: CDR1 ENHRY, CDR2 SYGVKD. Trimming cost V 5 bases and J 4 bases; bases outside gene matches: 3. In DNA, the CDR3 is TGTGCCATCAGTAGCGACAGGGGTAATGAAAAACTGTTTTTT. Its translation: CAISSDRGNEKLFF.

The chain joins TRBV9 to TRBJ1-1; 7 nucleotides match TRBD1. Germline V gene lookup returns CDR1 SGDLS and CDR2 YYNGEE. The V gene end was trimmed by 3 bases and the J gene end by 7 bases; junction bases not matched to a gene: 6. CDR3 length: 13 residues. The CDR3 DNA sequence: TGTGCCAGCAGCGGGGGACAGTTTGGTGAAGCTTTCTTT. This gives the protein CASSGGQFGEAFF.

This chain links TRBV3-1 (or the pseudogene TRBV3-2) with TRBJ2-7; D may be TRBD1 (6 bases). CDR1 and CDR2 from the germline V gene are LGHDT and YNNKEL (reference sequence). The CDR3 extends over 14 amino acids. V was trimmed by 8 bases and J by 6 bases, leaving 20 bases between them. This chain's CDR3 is CASWTEIFLGEQYF. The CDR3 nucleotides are TGTGCCAGCTGGACAGAAATTTTTTTAGGCGAGCAGTACTTC.

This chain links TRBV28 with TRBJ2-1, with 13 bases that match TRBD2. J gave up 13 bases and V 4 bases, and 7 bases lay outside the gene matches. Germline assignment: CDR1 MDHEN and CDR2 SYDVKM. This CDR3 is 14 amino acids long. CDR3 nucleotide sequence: TGTGCCAGCAGTTCTCCGGGACTAGCGGGGTATCAGTTCTTC. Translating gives CASSSPGLAGYQFF.

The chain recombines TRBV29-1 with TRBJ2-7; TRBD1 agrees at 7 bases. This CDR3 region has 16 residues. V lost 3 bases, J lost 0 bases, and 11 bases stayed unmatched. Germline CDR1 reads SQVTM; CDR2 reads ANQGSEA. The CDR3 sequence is CSVEGAVGDSSYEQYF. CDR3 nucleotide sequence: TGCAGCGTTGAGGGCGCCGTGGGGGACAGCTCCTACGAGCAGTACTTC.

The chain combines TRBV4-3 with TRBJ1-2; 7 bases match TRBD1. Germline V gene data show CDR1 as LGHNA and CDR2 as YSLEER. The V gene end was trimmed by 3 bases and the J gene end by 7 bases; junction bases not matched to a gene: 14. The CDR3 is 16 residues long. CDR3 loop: CASSQEATGQTRGYTF. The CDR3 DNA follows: TGCGCCAGCAGCCAGGAGGCGACAGGGCAGACTCGTGGCTACACCTTC.

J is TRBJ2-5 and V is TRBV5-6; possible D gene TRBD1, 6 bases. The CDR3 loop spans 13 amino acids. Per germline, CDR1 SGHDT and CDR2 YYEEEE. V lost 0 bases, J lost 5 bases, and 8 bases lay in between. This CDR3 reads CASSLGGRETQYF. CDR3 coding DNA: TGTGCCAGCAGCTTGGGGGGGCGGGAGACCCAGTACTTC.

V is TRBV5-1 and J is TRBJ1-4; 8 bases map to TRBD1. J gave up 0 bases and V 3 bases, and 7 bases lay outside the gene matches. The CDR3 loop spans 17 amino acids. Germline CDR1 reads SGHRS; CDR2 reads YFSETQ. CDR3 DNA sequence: TGCGCCAGCAGCTCCAGACAGGGGCCGGCAACTAATGAAAAACTGTTTTTT. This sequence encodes CASSSRQGPATNEKLFF.

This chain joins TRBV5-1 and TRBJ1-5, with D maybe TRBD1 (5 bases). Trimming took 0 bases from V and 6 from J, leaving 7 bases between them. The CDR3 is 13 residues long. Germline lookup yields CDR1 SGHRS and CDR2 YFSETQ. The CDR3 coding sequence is TGCGCCAGCAGCTTGGAGGGGTTTCAGCCCCAGCATTTT. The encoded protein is CASSLEGFQPQHF.

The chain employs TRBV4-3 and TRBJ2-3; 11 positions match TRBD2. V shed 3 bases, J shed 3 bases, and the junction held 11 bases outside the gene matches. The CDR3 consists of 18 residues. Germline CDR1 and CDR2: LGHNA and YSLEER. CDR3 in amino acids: CASSQIPASGGRTDTQYF. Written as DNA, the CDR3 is TGCGCCAGCAGCCAGATCCCGGCTAGCGGGGGGAGGACAGATACGCAGTATTTT.

Written as DNA, the CDR3 is TGTGCCAGCACCCTTAGGCCTAGCGGGGGCCTCTACAATGAGCAGTTCTTC. It is translated as CASTLRPSGGLYNEQFF. The J gene is TRBJ2-1, the V gene TRBV7-2, with TRBD2 identical over 10 bases. This CDR3 is built from 17 residues. V dropped 7 bases and J dropped 3; count of bases not matched to a gene: 12. CDR1 SGHTA and CDR2 FQGNSA come from the germline V gene.

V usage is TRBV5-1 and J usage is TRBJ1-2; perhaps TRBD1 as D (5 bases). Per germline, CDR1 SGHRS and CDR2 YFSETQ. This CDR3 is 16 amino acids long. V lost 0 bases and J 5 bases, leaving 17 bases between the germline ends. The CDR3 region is CASSLAGPQGIYGYTF. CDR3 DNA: TGCGCCAGCAGCTTGGCAGGGCCCCAAGGGATATATGGCTACACCTTC.

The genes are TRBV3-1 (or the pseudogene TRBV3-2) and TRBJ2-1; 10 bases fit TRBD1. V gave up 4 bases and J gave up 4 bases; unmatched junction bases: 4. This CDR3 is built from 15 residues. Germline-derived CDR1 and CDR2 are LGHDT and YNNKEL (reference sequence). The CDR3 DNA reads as TGTGCCAGCAGCCCAGGGACAGGGGTTTACAATGAGCAGTTCTTC. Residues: CASSPGTGVYNEQFF.

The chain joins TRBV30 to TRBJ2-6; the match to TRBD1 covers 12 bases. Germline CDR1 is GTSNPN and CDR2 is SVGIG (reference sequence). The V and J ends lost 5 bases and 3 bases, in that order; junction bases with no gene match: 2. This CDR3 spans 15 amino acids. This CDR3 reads CAWGTGGFGANVLTF. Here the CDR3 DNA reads TGTGCCTGGGGGACAGGGGGCTTTGGGGCCAACGTCCTGACTTTC.

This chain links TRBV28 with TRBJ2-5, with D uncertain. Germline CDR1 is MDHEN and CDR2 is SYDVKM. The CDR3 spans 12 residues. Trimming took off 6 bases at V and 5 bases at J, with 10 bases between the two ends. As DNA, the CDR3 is TGTGCCAGCAGCAAGACTTGGGAGACCCAGTACTTC. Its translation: CASSKTWETQYF.

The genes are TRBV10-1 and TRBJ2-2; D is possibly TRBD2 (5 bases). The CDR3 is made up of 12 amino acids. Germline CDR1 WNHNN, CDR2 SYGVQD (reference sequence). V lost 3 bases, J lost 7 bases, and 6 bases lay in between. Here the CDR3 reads CASSDDYGELFF. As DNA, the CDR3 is TGCGCCAGCAGTGACGACTACGGGGAGCTGTTTTTT.

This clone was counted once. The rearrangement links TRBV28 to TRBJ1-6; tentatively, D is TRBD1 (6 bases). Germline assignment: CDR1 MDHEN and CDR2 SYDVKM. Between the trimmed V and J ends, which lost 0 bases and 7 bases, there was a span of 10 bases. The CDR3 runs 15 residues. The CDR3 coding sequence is TGTGCCAGCAGTTTATGGGGGGCGAACAATTCACCCCTCCACTTT. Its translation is CASSLWGANNSPLHF.

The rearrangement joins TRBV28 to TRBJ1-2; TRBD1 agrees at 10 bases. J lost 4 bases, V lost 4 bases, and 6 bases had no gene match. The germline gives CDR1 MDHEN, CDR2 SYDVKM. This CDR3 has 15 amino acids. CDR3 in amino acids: CASSYGTGDTYGYTF. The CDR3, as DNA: TGTGCCAGCAGTTACGGGACAGGGGATACCTATGGCTACACCTTC.

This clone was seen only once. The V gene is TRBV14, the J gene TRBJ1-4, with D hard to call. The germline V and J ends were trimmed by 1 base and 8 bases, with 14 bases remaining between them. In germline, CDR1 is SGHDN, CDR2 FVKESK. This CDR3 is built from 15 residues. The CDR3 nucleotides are TGTGCCAGCAGCCAAGCCGGCCCGGTCGGGGAAAAACTGTTTTTT. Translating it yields CASSQAGPVGEKLFF.

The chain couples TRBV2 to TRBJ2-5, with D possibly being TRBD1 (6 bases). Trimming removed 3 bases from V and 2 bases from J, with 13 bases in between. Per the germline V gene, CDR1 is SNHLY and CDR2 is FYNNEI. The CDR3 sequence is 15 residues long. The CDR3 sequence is CASSDEYRAQETQYF. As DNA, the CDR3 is TGTGCCAGCAGTGACGAGTACAGGGCACAAGAGACCCAGTACTTC.